This T cell receptor beta chain was identified in a study of blood T cell repertoires in COVID-19. Study-wide context: The United States, Italy and Spain were the sources of the acute and convalescent COVID-19 samples. From T cells, B-cell-depleted T cells, or PBMCs came the material, which was cDNA or gDNA.

Germline CDR1 reads SGHAT; CDR2 reads FQNNGV. This CDR3 spans 15 amino acids. V was clipped by 2 bases and J by 5 bases; unmatched bases: 4. In the source study's methods: The authors estimated nucleated cell counts from reference gene primer amplification. Clones were sequenced by immunoSEQ multiplex PCR, and TCRdb holds only the in-frame ones, with some missing. Clonal size and the V and J genes are those of that table, whereas D and trimming came from the DNA. In the table there are a few hundred thousand clones, about nine tenths of which are singletons. This TCR came from a man aged 18 to 35 with active or convalescent COVID-19. The genes are TRBV11-2 and TRBJ2-1, with 9 bases lining up with TRBD2. Sequencing was performed on peripheral blood. Here the CDR3 reads CASSLRGRADNEQFF. The DNA for the CDR3 is TGTGCCAGCAGCTTACGCGGGAGGGCCGACAATGAGCAGTTCTTC.